The subject of this entry is one T cell receptor (beta chain). TCRdb analysed the RACE reads with MiXCR anew, one entry per CDR3 protein. The table has 85,000 to 100,000 distinct CDR3 sequences, roughly a quarter seen once. V lost 9 bases and J 2 bases, leaving 14 bases between the germline ends. Germline V gene data show CDR1 as MDHEN and CDR2 as SYDVKM. CDR3 length: 13 residues. Time point described: patch test 3, about 24 weeks after DPC sensitization. Sample treatment: therapeutic diphenylcyclopropenone sensitization with weekly scalp DPC. Patients had alopecia, were aged 18 to 70, and were not pregnant. This sample is part of a study of human T cells and chemical hapten exposure.

This chain links TRBV28 with TRBJ2-7, with D possibly TRBD2 on 7 matching bases. The sample consisted of whole blood, taken in connection with sensitization to the hapten diphenylcyclopropenone (DPC). The sequence derives from a man aged 35 to 55 with alopecia areata. Some clones in this sample may be carry-over from other donors' samples. CDR3 region: CASWGGRAYEQYF. The CDR3 DNA follows: TGTGCCAGTTGGGGGGGCCGTGCCTACGAGCAGTACTTC.